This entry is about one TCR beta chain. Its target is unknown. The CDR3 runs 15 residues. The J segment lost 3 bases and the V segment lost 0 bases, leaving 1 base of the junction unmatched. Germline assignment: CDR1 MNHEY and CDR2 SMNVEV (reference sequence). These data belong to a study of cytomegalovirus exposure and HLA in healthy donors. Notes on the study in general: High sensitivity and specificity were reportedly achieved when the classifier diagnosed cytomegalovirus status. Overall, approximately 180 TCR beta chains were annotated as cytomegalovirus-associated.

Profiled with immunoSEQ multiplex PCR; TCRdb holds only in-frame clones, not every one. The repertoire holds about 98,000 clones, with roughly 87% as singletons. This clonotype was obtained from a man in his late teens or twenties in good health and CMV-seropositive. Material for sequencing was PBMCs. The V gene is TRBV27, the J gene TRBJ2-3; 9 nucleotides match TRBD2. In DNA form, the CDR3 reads TGTGCCAGCAGTTTATCGGGACTAGCAACAGATACGCAGTATTTT. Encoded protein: CASSLSGLATDTQYF.